This TCR beta chain is from a study of T-cell reconstitution after alpha-beta-depleted transplantation in children. Regarding the study as a whole: High day-60 TCRbeta diversity in some patients came from surviving recipient T cells and thymic progenitors. Reportedly, roughly two months post-transplant, alpha-beta T cells arose from several hundred expanded graft clones. One year after transplant, T-cell counts and diversity came mostly from newly produced T cells.

CDR1 and CDR2 (germline): DFQATT, SNEGSKA (reference sequence). CDR3 size: 14 residues. The ends were cut back, 6 bases at V and 6 bases at J, with 17 bases in the middle. This clonotype has a handful of counts. Antigen: not known. As it was prepared, the TCRbeta library received unique molecular identifiers. Each CDR3 protein is one row after TCRdb ran MiXCR on the PCR reads. The sample shows 350,000 to 500,000 distinct CDR3 sequences, roughly 44% of them seen only once. The specimen was PBMCs, collected before TCRalphabeta/CD19-depleted stem cell transplant. This TCR came from a girl aged 2-15 years with aplastic anemia, due to receive a stem cell transplant. The rearrangement uses TRBV20-1 and TRBJ2-2; D is perhaps TRBD1 or TRBD2 (6 bases each). This CDR3 reads CSASGDMGPGELFF. CDR3 DNA: TGCAGTGCGTCGGGGGACATGGGTCCCGGGGAGCTGTTTTTT.